Sequencing of this T cell receptor (beta chain) was carried out in a study of T cells in Graves' hyperthyroidism and ophthalmopathy. Across the whole study: Sampling of peripheral blood happened at initial diagnosis, prior to any treatment.

A remark on this clonotype: What it binds is not known.

RNA transcripts served as the template for amplifying TCR beta CDR3 regions. The TCR CDR3 first-round RT-PCR relied on the HTBI primer set. One entry per CDR3 protein, called by TCRdb with MiXCR from the multiplex PCR reads. The repertoire holds roughly 300,000 distinct CDR3 sequences, approximately 13% seen once, with approximately 25% in the top ten. Study-wide points: Before onset, ophthalmopathy was predicted by the model a median around 6 months earlier. Blood held most thyroid clonotypes expanded above 0.001 frequency.

This receptor was obtained from a woman aged 25 to 39 with Graves' hyperthyroidism. The sequencing input was blood.

The CDR3 loop reads CASSPSDGHGKLFF. CDR3 nucleotides: TGTGCCAGCAGCCCGTCGGATGGACATGGCAAACTGTTTTTT. V and J are TRBV4-2 and TRBJ1-4, with a weak D call TRBD1 (5 bases). Per the germline V gene, CDR1 is LGHNA and CDR2 is YNFKEQ. This CDR3 is 14 amino acids long. The V end lost 4 bases, the J end lost 11 bases, and 17 bases lay between the germline ends.